The rows below give T cell receptor beta chains drawn from one sample of a study of OX40 agonist ivuxolimab in advanced cancers. The protocol was immunoSEQ multiplex PCR, while the TCRdb copy is restricted to in-frame clones and leaves out a portion. The table lists about 98,000 clones, around nine tenths of them singletons. The sample consisted of CD4+ or CD8+ T cells sorted from blood, taken in a trial of the OX40 agonist ivuxolimab. The receptor source for this set is an adult with an advanced solid tumor such as melanoma, head and neck, liver or kidney cancer. The CDR3 runs from the conserved cysteine through the conserved F or W. The D gene is left open where the match is weak. Size is stated for part of the rows, as once, few or many counts, or as a class when the clone is expanded.

v_gene: TRBV7-9; abundance: -; j_gene: TRBJ2-6; d_gene: -; CDR3nt: TGTGCCAGCAGCCCAGACTACTCTGGGGCCAACGTCCTGACTTTC; CDR3aa: CASSPDYSGANVLTF
v_gene: TRBV19; abundance: -; j_gene: TRBJ2-2; d_gene: -; CDR3nt: TGTGCCAGTAGTCAGACAGGAGGAATCGGGGAGCTGTTTTTT; CDR3aa: CASSQTGGIGELFF
v_gene: TRBV18; abundance: -; j_gene: TRBJ1-3; d_gene: TRBD1; CDR3nt: TGTGCCAGCTCACCACCTGCAGGGGGCGGTGGAAACACCATATATTTT; CDR3aa: CASSPPAGGGGNTIYF
v_gene: TRBV11-2; abundance: -; j_gene: TRBJ2-3; d_gene: -; CDR3nt: TGTGCCAGCAGCTCCCGGGGGATCACAGATACGCAGTATTTT; CDR3aa: CASSSRGITDTQYF
v_gene: TRBV5-1; abundance: -; j_gene: TRBJ2-3; d_gene: -; CDR3nt: TGCGCCAGCAGCTTGCCTCACACCCCTAGCACAGATACGCAGTATTTT; CDR3aa: CASSLPHTPSTDTQYF
v_gene: TRBV5-8; abundance: -; j_gene: TRBJ1-3; d_gene: -; CDR3nt: TGTGCCAGCAGCTTGGACAGGGCTGGAAACACCATATATTTT; CDR3aa: CASSLDRAGNTIYF
v_gene: TRBV6-5; abundance: -; j_gene: TRBJ2-3; d_gene: -; CDR3nt: TGTGCCAGCAGTTACGATGGTGCCACAGATACGCAGTATTTT; CDR3aa: CASSYDGATDTQYF
v_gene: TRBV5-6; abundance: -; j_gene: TRBJ2-1; d_gene: -; CDR3nt: TGTGCCAGCAGCTTGGGACGGCACAATGAGCAGTTCTTC; CDR3aa: CASSLGRHNEQFF
v_gene: TRBV7-8; abundance: -; j_gene: TRBJ1-5; d_gene: -; CDR3nt: TGTGCCAGCAGCTTATTAAGATCAAGCAGCAATCAGCCCCAGCATTTT; CDR3aa: CASSLLRSSSNQPQHF
v_gene: TRBV7-3; abundance: -; j_gene: TRBJ2-1; d_gene: -; CDR3nt: TGTGCCAGCAGCTTATTAAGCTCCTACAATGAGCAGTTCTTC; CDR3aa: CASSLLSSYNEQFF
v_gene: TRBV5-4; abundance: -; j_gene: TRBJ1-1; d_gene: -; CDR3nt: TGTGCCAGCAGCCTGGGGGGTGCGCAGGGTTGGACTGAAGCTTTCTTT; CDR3aa: CASSLGGAQGWTEAFF
v_gene: TRBV28; abundance: -; j_gene: TRBJ1-2; d_gene: -; CDR3nt: TGTGCCAGTAAACAGGACAGTCCTGGCTACACCTTC; CDR3aa: CASKQDSPGYTF
v_gene: TRBV19; abundance: -; j_gene: TRBJ2-5; d_gene: -; CDR3nt: TGTGCCAGTAGCTCGGACGGACCACGGACCCAGTACTTC; CDR3aa: CASSSDGPRTQYF
v_gene: TRBV28; abundance: -; j_gene: TRBJ1-4; d_gene: TRBD1; CDR3nt: TGTGCCACCACCAACCCCGGGACAGGGAATGAAAAACTGTTTTTT; CDR3aa: CATTNPGTGNEKLFF
v_gene: TRBV10-3; abundance: -; j_gene: TRBJ2-3; d_gene: -; CDR3nt: TGTGCCATCATGGGGGGTAGCACAGATACGCAGTATTTT; CDR3aa: CAIMGGSTDTQYF
v_gene: TRBV15; abundance: -; j_gene: TRBJ1-3; d_gene: -; CDR3nt: TGTGCCACCAGCAGGGGACGTGGAAACACCATATATTTT; CDR3aa: CATSRGRGNTIYF
v_gene: TRBV7-2; abundance: -; j_gene: TRBJ1-6; d_gene: -; CDR3nt: TGTGCCAGCAGCTTAGCGAATGCCTTCATTAATTCACCCCTCCACTTT; CDR3aa: CASSLANAFINSPLHF
v_gene: TRBV9; abundance: -; j_gene: TRBJ1-2; d_gene: -; CDR3nt: TGTGCCAGCAGCGTAGATAACGCGAAAGGGCAGAGCTACACCTTC; CDR3aa: CASSVDNAKGQSYTF
v_gene: TRBV7-2; abundance: -; j_gene: TRBJ1-3; d_gene: -; CDR3nt: TGTGCCAGCACAACGGGTGGGGGGCCTGGAAACACCATATATTTT; CDR3aa: CASTTGGGPGNTIYF
v_gene: TRBV7-8; abundance: -; j_gene: TRBJ2-5; d_gene: -; CDR3nt: TGTGCCAGCAGCTTTAAGAGGGAACAAGAGACCCAGTACTTC; CDR3aa: CASSFKREQETQYF
v_gene: TRBV5-4; abundance: -; j_gene: TRBJ2-3; d_gene: -; CDR3nt: TGTGCCAGCAGTCGGTCACAGGGTCCAGATACGCAGTATTTT; CDR3aa: CASSRSQGPDTQYF
v_gene: TRBV11-2; abundance: -; j_gene: TRBJ2-5; d_gene: -; CDR3nt: TGTGCCGTCGCCCGACCCCGGGGCCAAGAGACCCAGTACTTC; CDR3aa: CAVARPRGQETQYF
v_gene: TRBV19; abundance: -; j_gene: TRBJ1-1; d_gene: -; CDR3nt: TGTGCCAGTAGTAAACCTCCGAACACTGAAGCTTTCTTT; CDR3aa: CASSKPPNTEAFF
v_gene: TRBV19; abundance: -; j_gene: TRBJ1-2; d_gene: -; CDR3nt: TGTGCCAGTAGCACCGACAGAGCTAACTATGGCTACACCTTC; CDR3aa: CASSTDRANYGYTF
v_gene: TRBV5-1; abundance: -; j_gene: TRBJ2-5; d_gene: -; CDR3nt: TGCGCCAGCAGCTTCTTACTAGTGGGGGGAACGTCCGGGGAGACCCAGTACTTC; CDR3aa: CASSFLLVGGTSGETQYF
v_gene: TRBV10-3; abundance: once; j_gene: TRBJ1-1; d_gene: -; CDR3nt: TGTGCCATCAGACGAGCAGGCCCGAAAGACACTGAAGCTTTCTTT; CDR3aa: CAIRRAGPKDTEAFF
v_gene: TRBV7-6; abundance: -; j_gene: TRBJ1-5; d_gene: TRBD1; CDR3nt: TGTGCCAGCAGCCGCTGGACAGGACAGCCCCAGCATTTT; CDR3aa: CASSRWTGQPQHF
v_gene: TRBV2; abundance: few; j_gene: TRBJ1-3; d_gene: -; CDR3nt: TGTGCCAGCAGTGAAGCGTTCTCTGGAAACACCATATATTTT; CDR3aa: CASSEAFSGNTIYF
v_gene: TRBV11-2; abundance: -; j_gene: TRBJ1-6; d_gene: -; CDR3nt: TGTGCCAGCAGCCCCCTTGGCAGTAGCTCCTATAATTCACCCCTCCACTTT; CDR3aa: CASSPLGSSSYNSPLHF
v_gene: TRBV5-1; abundance: -; j_gene: TRBJ1-4; d_gene: -; CDR3nt: TGCGCCAGCAGCTTGCTGGCCAGTGAAAAACTGTTTTTT; CDR3aa: CASSLLASEKLFF
v_gene: TRBV19; abundance: -; j_gene: TRBJ1-4; d_gene: -; CDR3nt: TGTGCCAGTAGTATAGAGGGGAGTACCGGGGAAAAACTGTTTTTT; CDR3aa: CASSIEGSTGEKLFF
v_gene: TRBV9; abundance: few; j_gene: TRBJ1-4; d_gene: TRBD1; CDR3nt: TGTGCCAGCAGCGGGGGACAGGGTAATGAAAAACTGTTTTTT; CDR3aa: CASSGGQGNEKLFF
v_gene: TRBV9; abundance: -; j_gene: TRBJ2-4; d_gene: -; CDR3nt: TGTGCCAGCAGCGTGACCGGGACCGCCAAAAACATTCAGTACTTC; CDR3aa: CASSVTGTAKNIQYF
v_gene: TRBV9; abundance: -; j_gene: TRBJ2-2; d_gene: -; CDR3nt: TGTGCCAGCAGCGTACCCCAGGGCCGAACCACCGGGGAGCTGTTTTTT; CDR3aa: CASSVPQGRTTGELFF
v_gene: TRBV19; abundance: -; j_gene: TRBJ2-2; d_gene: TRBD1; CDR3nt: TGTGCCAGTAGTCCCACAGGGACAGGGACCGGGGAGCTGTTTTTT; CDR3aa: CASSPTGTGTGELFF
v_gene: TRBV28; abundance: once; j_gene: TRBJ2-7; d_gene: -; CDR3nt: TGTGCCAGCAGTTTATTCAACGAGCAGTACTTC; CDR3aa: CASSLFNEQYF
v_gene: TRBV4-1; abundance: -; j_gene: TRBJ2-5; d_gene: -; CDR3nt: TGCGCCAGCAGTGACTCTCGGTTATCGGAGACCCAGTACTTC; CDR3aa: CASSDSRLSETQYF
v_gene: TRBV28; abundance: -; j_gene: TRBJ1-1; d_gene: -; CDR3nt: TGTGCCAGCAGCCTCCCAGGGCTAGGTGAAGCTTTCTTT; CDR3aa: CASSLPGLGEAFF
v_gene: TRBV7-9; abundance: many; j_gene: TRBJ1-4; d_gene: -; CDR3nt: TGTGCCAGCAGCTCCGGACAGTCCCCGACATCTAATGAAAAACTGTTTTTT; CDR3aa: CASSSGQSPTSNEKLFF
v_gene: TRBV29-1; abundance: once; j_gene: TRBJ2-7; d_gene: -; CDR3nt: TGCAGCGTTGAAGTACCCGGGGCCTCCTACGAGCAGTACTTC; CDR3aa: CSVEVPGASYEQYF
v_gene: TRBV6-1; abundance: once; j_gene: TRBJ2-1; d_gene: -; CDR3nt: TGTGCCAGCAGTGAAGATGCGACTACCGGGATGAATGAGCAGTTCTTC; CDR3aa: CASSEDATTGMNEQFF
v_gene: TRBV5-1; abundance: -; j_gene: TRBJ2-2; d_gene: -; CDR3nt: TGCGCCAGCAGCCCGGCCCAGTTCACCGGGGAGCTGTTTTTT; CDR3aa: CASSPAQFTGELFF
v_gene: TRBV10-3; abundance: -; j_gene: TRBJ2-5; d_gene: TRBD1; CDR3nt: TGTGCCATCAGTGAACACCTGGACAGGGGAGAAGAGACCCAGTACTTC; CDR3aa: CAISEHLDRGEETQYF
v_gene: TRBV7-9; abundance: -; j_gene: TRBJ1-6; d_gene: -; CDR3nt: TGTGCCAGCATCGAGCGGGGCTCAACGAATTCACCCCTCCACTTT; CDR3aa: CASIERGSTNSPLHF
v_gene: TRBV6-1; abundance: -; j_gene: TRBJ1-4; d_gene: TRBD1; CDR3nt: TGTGCCAGCCGGGACAGGAGGGAAAAACTGTTTTTT; CDR3aa: CASRDRREKLFF
v_gene: TRBV11-3; abundance: -; j_gene: TRBJ1-1; d_gene: -; CDR3nt: TGTGCCAGCAGCTTGGGGGTGAACACTGAAGCTTTCTTT; CDR3aa: CASSLGVNTEAFF
v_gene: TRBV7-6; abundance: once; j_gene: TRBJ2-2; d_gene: -; CDR3nt: TGTGCCAGCAGCTTAGCCACCGGGGAGCTGTTTTTT; CDR3aa: CASSLATGELFF
v_gene: TRBV4-1; abundance: -; j_gene: TRBJ2-2; d_gene: -; CDR3nt: TGCGCCAGCAGCCAAGAGTCTCAGGTGAACACCGGGGAGCTGTTTTTT; CDR3aa: CASSQESQVNTGELFF
v_gene: TRBV6-1; abundance: -; j_gene: TRBJ2-7; d_gene: TRBD1; CDR3nt: TGTGCCAGCAGCAGGGGGACCTACGAGCAGTACTTC; CDR3aa: CASSRGTYEQYF
v_gene: TRBV5-4; abundance: -; j_gene: TRBJ2-3; d_gene: TRBD2; CDR3nt: TGTGCCAGCAACAATGGGGGGGTTAGCACAGATACGCAGTATTTT; CDR3aa: CASNNGGVSTDTQYF
v_gene: TRBV19; abundance: -; j_gene: TRBJ1-4; d_gene: -; CDR3nt: TGTGCCAGTTCAGGGGCTGCAACTAATGAAAAACTGTTTTTT; CDR3aa: CASSGAATNEKLFF
v_gene: TRBV5-4; abundance: -; j_gene: TRBJ2-5; d_gene: TRBD1; CDR3nt: TGTGCCAGCAGCCTCGGAAGGGGGCGTCAAGAGACCCAGTACTTC; CDR3aa: CASSLGRGRQETQYF
v_gene: TRBV7-3; abundance: -; j_gene: TRBJ2-7; d_gene: TRBD1; CDR3nt: TGTGCCAGCAGCACCCTGACAGGGGTAGACTCCTACGAGCAGTACTTC; CDR3aa: CASSTLTGVDSYEQYF
v_gene: TRBV2; abundance: -; j_gene: TRBJ2-3; d_gene: -; CDR3nt: TGTGCCAGGGAACAGGGACCTAGCACAGATACGCAGTATTTT; CDR3aa: CAREQGPSTDTQYF